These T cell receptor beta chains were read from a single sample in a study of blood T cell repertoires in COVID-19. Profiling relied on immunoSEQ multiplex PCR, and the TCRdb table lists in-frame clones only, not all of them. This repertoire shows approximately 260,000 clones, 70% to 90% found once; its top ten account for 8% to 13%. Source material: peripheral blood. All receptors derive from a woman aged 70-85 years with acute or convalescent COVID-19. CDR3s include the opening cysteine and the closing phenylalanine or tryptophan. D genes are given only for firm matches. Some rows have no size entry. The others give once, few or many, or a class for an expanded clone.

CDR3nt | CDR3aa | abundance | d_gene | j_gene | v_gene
TGTGCCAGCAGCCAAGATGGCAGAAACACTGAAGCTTTCTTT | CASSQDGRNTEAFF | . | . | TRBJ1-1 | TRBV3-1/TRBV3-2
TGCGCCAGCAGCCAAGTCGACACCACAGATACGCAGTATTTT | CASSQVDTTDTQYF | once | . | TRBJ2-3 | TRBV4-1
TGCGCCAGCAGCTGGTGGACAGGGAACACCGGGGAGCTGTTTTTT | CASSWWTGNTGELFF | . | TRBD1 | TRBJ2-2 | TRBV5-1
TGTGCCAGCAGGCTTGAAACCACCCTAGCGGGGGGAACCACAGATACGCAGTATTTT | CASRLETTLAGGTTDTQYF | once | TRBD2 | TRBJ2-3 | TRBV2
TGTGCCAGCAGTTACTCAAGGGGTAATAATGAGCAGTTCTTC | CASSYSRGNNEQFF | . | . | TRBJ2-1 | TRBV6-2/TRBV6-3
TGTGCCAGCAGTGAAACGGAAGTAGGCAGGGCGCGAGGCTACACCTTC | CASSETEVGRARGYTF | . | . | TRBJ1-2 | TRBV2
TGTGCCAGCAGCCAAAGGTATAGCGGGGACACAGATACGCAGTATTTT | CASSQRYSGDTDTQYF | . | TRBD2 | TRBJ2-3 | TRBV11-2
TGTGCCAGCAGCCCCCAGGGGCAAGAGACCCAGTACTTC | CASSPQGQETQYF | . | . | TRBJ2-5 | TRBV5-4
TGTGCCAGTAATCAAGAACTAGGCAAAAACATTCAGTACTTC | CASNQELGKNIQYF | . | . | TRBJ2-4 | TRBV19
TGTGCCAGTAAAGAAACGGCGGGGGGGCATAAAGGTGAGCAGTTCTTC | CASKETAGGHKGEQFF | . | TRBD2 | TRBJ2-1 | TRBV19
TGTGCCAGCAGTGGGGGGGGCCAGAGGAGTAATGAGCAGTTCTTC | CASSGGGQRSNEQFF | . | . | TRBJ2-1 | TRBV25-1
TGTGCCAGCAGTCCTCAGGGGGCGGGGGGCTACACCTTC | CASSPQGAGGYTF | . | TRBD1 | TRBJ1-2 | TRBV27
TGTGCCAGCAGCCAATTTGAGATCGGGGGAAACACCATATATTTT | CASSQFEIGGNTIYF | . | . | TRBJ1-3 | TRBV3-1/TRBV3-2
TGTGCCTGGAGCCAGGGGCCGGGCGAGCAGTACTTC | CAWSQGPGEQYF | . | . | TRBJ2-7 | TRBV30
TGTGCCAGCGGAGCGACAGATCCCTATGGCTACACCTTC | CASGATDPYGYTF | . | . | TRBJ1-2 | TRBV2
TGTGCCAGCAGCTCCCGAGAAGCGGGGATCACAGATACGCAGTATTTT | CASSSREAGITDTQYF | . | TRBD2 | TRBJ2-3 | TRBV6-2/TRBV6-3
TGCAGTGCTAGTTCGGACAGGGTTGGTGGCTACACCTTC | CSASSDRVGGYTF | . | TRBD1 | TRBJ1-2 | TRBV20-1